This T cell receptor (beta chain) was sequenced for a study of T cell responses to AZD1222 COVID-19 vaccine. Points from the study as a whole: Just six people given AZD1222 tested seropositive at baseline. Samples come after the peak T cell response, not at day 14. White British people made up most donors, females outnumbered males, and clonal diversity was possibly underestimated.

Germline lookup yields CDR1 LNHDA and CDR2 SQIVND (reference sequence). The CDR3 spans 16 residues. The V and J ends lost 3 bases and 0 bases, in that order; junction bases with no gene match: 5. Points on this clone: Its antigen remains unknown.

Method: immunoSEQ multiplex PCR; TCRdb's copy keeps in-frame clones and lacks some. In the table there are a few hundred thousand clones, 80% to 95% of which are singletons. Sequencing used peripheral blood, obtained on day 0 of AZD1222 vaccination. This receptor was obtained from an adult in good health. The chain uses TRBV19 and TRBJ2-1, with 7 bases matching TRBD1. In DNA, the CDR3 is TGTGCCAGTAGTATCGAACAGGGGAGCTCCTACAATGAGCAGTTCTTC. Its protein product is CASSIEQGSSYNEQFF.